Listed below are T cell receptor beta chains from one sample, sequenced in a study of tumor-infiltrating lymphocytes in oesophageal squamous cell carcinoma. Each CDR3 protein gets one entry after TCRdb re-called the PCR reads with MiXCR. The sample consists of around 14,000 distinct CDR3 sequences, over 45% of them appearing once. The sequenced sample was esophageal tumor tissue. The source is a male donor with esophageal squamous cell carcinoma. The CDR3 runs from the conserved cysteine through the conserved F or W. Fields, in order: D gene, J gene, clone size, V gene, CDR3 protein, CDR3 DNA. A D gene is named only where the DNA matches it firmly. Clone size is shown for a subset of rows, as once, few, many or a class of expanded clone.

d_call: .; j_call: TRBJ2-6; clone_size: many; v_call: TRBV7-2; cdr3_aa: CASSLGLSVANVLTF; cdr3_nt: TGTGCCAGCAGCTTAGGGCTAAGTGTGGCCAACGTCCTGACTTTC
d_call: .; j_call: TRBJ2-3; clone_size: .; v_call: TRBV7-3; cdr3_aa: CASSLNGAGPTQYF; cdr3_nt: TGTGCCAGCAGCTTAAACGGAGCGGGCCCGACGCAGTATTTT
d_call: .; j_call: TRBJ2-3; clone_size: once; v_call: TRBV10-2; cdr3_aa: CASRHTDTQYF; cdr3_nt: TGCGCCAGCAGACACACAGATACGCAGTATTTT
d_call: .; j_call: TRBJ2-3; clone_size: .; v_call: TRBV7-2; cdr3_aa: CASSFMRDTQYF; cdr3_nt: TGTGCCAGCAGCTTCATGAGGGATACGCAGTATTTT
d_call: .; j_call: TRBJ2-7; clone_size: many; v_call: TRBV7-6; cdr3_aa: CASSFQYSYEQYF; cdr3_nt: TGTGCCAGCAGCTTTCAGTACTCCTACGAGCAGTACTTC
d_call: .; j_call: TRBJ2-1; clone_size: .; v_call: TRBV7-6; cdr3_aa: CASSPLPDRSVPNEQFF; cdr3_nt: TGTGCTAGCAGCCCGCTCCCCGACAGGTCAGTACCCAATGAGCAGTTCTTC
d_call: TRBD2; j_call: TRBJ2-1; clone_size: .; v_call: TRBV20-1; cdr3_aa: CSAGTSGHNEQFF; cdr3_nt: TGCAGTGCAGGGACTAGCGGACACAATGAGCAGTTCTTC
d_call: .; j_call: TRBJ2-7; clone_size: large; v_call: TRBV7-3; cdr3_aa: CASSPGYPSYEQYF; cdr3_nt: TGTGCCAGCAGCCCCGGTTACCCCTCCTACGAGCAGTACTTC
d_call: TRBD2; j_call: TRBJ2-3; clone_size: .; v_call: TRBV24-1; cdr3_aa: CATSDPGLAGATDTQYF; cdr3_nt: TGTGCCACCAGTGATCCGGGACTAGCGGGAGCCACAGATACGCAGTATTTT
d_call: TRBD2; j_call: TRBJ2-5; clone_size: .; v_call: TRBV7-4; cdr3_aa: CASSGELAAWEQYF; cdr3_nt: TGTGCCAGCAGCGGTGAACTAGCGGCTTGGGAGCAGTACTTC
d_call: TRBD1; j_call: TRBJ2-7; clone_size: few; v_call: TRBV7-9; cdr3_aa: CASSSCGQGPCYEQYF; cdr3_nt: TGTGCCAGCAGCTCTTGCGGACAGGGGCCTTGCTACGAGCAGTACTTC
d_call: TRBD1; j_call: TRBJ2-1; clone_size: .; v_call: TRBV11-3; cdr3_aa: CASSFQGDNEQFF; cdr3_nt: TGTGCCAGCAGCTTCCAGGGGGACAATGAGCAGTTCTTC
d_call: .; j_call: TRBJ2-7; clone_size: .; v_call: TRBV5-3; cdr3_aa: CARSFSKGQPYEQYF; cdr3_nt: TGTGCCAGAAGCTTCTCGAAGGGGCAACCGTACGAGCAGTACTTC
d_call: TRBD1; j_call: TRBJ2-4; clone_size: once; v_call: TRBV7-3; cdr3_aa: CASSFDRDRVSYF; cdr3_nt: TGTGCCAGCAGCTTCGACCGGGACAGGGTTTCTTACTTC
d_call: .; j_call: TRBJ1-2; clone_size: many; v_call: TRBV20-1; cdr3_aa: CSASDAGGINYGYTF; cdr3_nt: TGCAGTGCTAGTGATGCGGGAGGGATTAACTATGGCTACACCTTC
d_call: .; j_call: TRBJ2-1; clone_size: .; v_call: TRBV11-3; cdr3_aa: CASSPLWRNRYNEQFF; cdr3_nt: TGTGCCAGCAGCCCCCTCTGGCGGAACAGATACAATGAGCAGTTCTTC
d_call: .; j_call: TRBJ2-7; clone_size: .; v_call: TRBV29-1; cdr3_aa: CSVGSGTYEQYF; cdr3_nt: TGCAGCGTTGGCTCTGGTACCTACGAGCAGTACTTC
d_call: .; j_call: TRBJ2-3; clone_size: .; v_call: TRBV11-2; cdr3_aa: CASSLWVSDTQYF; cdr3_nt: TGTGCCAGCAGCTTATGGGTCTCAGATACGCAGTATTTT
d_call: TRBD2; j_call: TRBJ2-5; clone_size: .; v_call: TRBV11-1; cdr3_aa: CASSRNPTSGGAPETQYF; cdr3_nt: TGTGCCAGCAGCCGCAACCCGACTAGCGGGGGGGCCCCTGAGACCCAGTACTTC
d_call: TRBD1; j_call: TRBJ2-3; clone_size: .; v_call: TRBV6-4; cdr3_aa: CASSDSGTGGYNEQYF; cdr3_nt: TGTGCCAGCAGTGACTCCGGGACAGGGGGCTACAATGAGCAGTATTTT
d_call: .; j_call: TRBJ2-5; clone_size: .; v_call: TRBV10-3; cdr3_aa: CAIKGTSFSETQYF; cdr3_nt: TGTGCCATCAAAGGGACGTCTTTTTCGGAGACCCAGTACTTC
d_call: .; j_call: TRBJ2-4; clone_size: few; v_call: TRBV7-2; cdr3_aa: CASSLAGASDIQYF; cdr3_nt: TGTGCCAGCAGCTTAGCCGGGGCTTCGGACATTCAGTACTTC
d_call: TRBD1; j_call: TRBJ2-2; clone_size: .; v_call: TRBV5-3; cdr3_aa: CASSLVGTGGTGELFF; cdr3_nt: TGTGCCAGCAGCTTGGTCGGGACAGGGGGCACCGGGGAGCTGTTTTTT
d_call: .; j_call: TRBJ2-1; clone_size: .; v_call: TRBV20-1; cdr3_aa: CSARASSMGKQFF; cdr3_nt: TGCAGTGCTAGAGCCTCGAGTATGGGGAAGCAGTTCTTC
d_call: .; j_call: TRBJ2-3; clone_size: few; v_call: TRBV7-2; cdr3_aa: CASSLPTGSTDTQYF; cdr3_nt: TGTGCCAGCAGCTTGCCCACAGGGAGCACAGATACGCAGTATTTT
d_call: .; j_call: TRBJ1-2; clone_size: .; v_call: TRBV7-2; cdr3_aa: CASTPRANYGYTF; cdr3_nt: TGTGCCAGCACCCCTCGTGCTAACTATGGCTACACCTTC
d_call: .; j_call: TRBJ2-7; clone_size: few; v_call: TRBV7-6; cdr3_aa: CASSGRKGGYEQYF; cdr3_nt: TGTGCCAGCAGCGGCCGGAAGGGGGGCTACGAGCAGTACTTC
d_call: .; j_call: TRBJ2-3; clone_size: .; v_call: TRBV7-3; cdr3_aa: CASSLTKSNTDTQYF; cdr3_nt: TGTGCCAGCAGCTTAACGAAGAGCAACACAGATACGCAGTATTTT
d_call: TRBD2; j_call: TRBJ2-1; clone_size: .; v_call: TRBV7-6; cdr3_aa: CASSLNPGGRASRGEQFF; cdr3_nt: TGTGCCAGCAGCTTAAATCCCGGTGGGAGGGCCAGTAGGGGTGAGCAGTTCTTC
d_call: TRBD2; j_call: TRBJ2-7; clone_size: few; v_call: TRBV7-9; cdr3_aa: CASSLRTSNPYEQYF; cdr3_nt: TGTGCCAGCAGCTTAAGGACTAGCAACCCCTACGAGCAGTACTTC
d_call: TRBD1; j_call: TRBJ1-1; clone_size: .; v_call: TRBV28; cdr3_aa: CASSSPYDRAVPEAFF; cdr3_nt: TGTGCCAGCAGTTCCCCCTACGACAGGGCCGTCCCTGAAGCTTTCTTT
d_call: .; j_call: TRBJ2-3; clone_size: .; v_call: TRBV7-2; cdr3_aa: CASSSFTDTQYF; cdr3_nt: TGTGCCAGCAGCTCATTCACAGATACGCAGTATTTT
d_call: TRBD1; j_call: TRBJ2-3; clone_size: few; v_call: TRBV7-2; cdr3_aa: CASSGKGAIFTQYF; cdr3_nt: TGTGCCAGCAGCGGGAAGGGGGCAATATTTACGCAGTATTTT
d_call: .; j_call: TRBJ1-2; clone_size: once; v_call: TRBV7-2; cdr3_aa: CASSTYRGQTNYGYTF; cdr3_nt: TGTGCCAGCAGCACATATAGGGGACAAACCAACTATGGCTACACCTTC
d_call: TRBD1; j_call: TRBJ2-7; clone_size: few; v_call: TRBV7-6; cdr3_aa: CASSLVLGAGGEQYF; cdr3_nt: TGTGCCAGCAGCTTAGTTTTGGGGGCAGGGGGTGAGCAGTACTTC
d_call: .; j_call: TRBJ2-7; clone_size: .; v_call: TRBV7-8; cdr3_aa: CASSHPGGGGDNEQYF; cdr3_nt: TGTGCCAGCAGCCATCCGGGTGGAGGGGGAGACAATGAGCAGTACTTC
d_call: .; j_call: TRBJ2-2; clone_size: medium-sized; v_call: TRBV7-8; cdr3_aa: CASSFMRNTGELFF; cdr3_nt: TGTGCCAGCAGCTTCATGAGGAACACCGGGGAGCTGTTTTTT
d_call: .; j_call: TRBJ1-1; clone_size: .; v_call: TRBV30; cdr3_aa: CAWTLKRNTEAFF; cdr3_nt: TGTGCCTGGACCCTTAAGAGGAACACTGAAGCTTTCTTT
d_call: TRBD1; j_call: TRBJ1-4; clone_size: few; v_call: TRBV7-6; cdr3_aa: CASSTDRGREKLFF; cdr3_nt: TGTGCCAGCAGCACGGACAGGGGGAGGGAAAAACTGTTTTTT
d_call: .; j_call: TRBJ1-2; clone_size: many; v_call: TRBV25-1; cdr3_aa: CASSEPGYNLYTF; cdr3_nt: TGTGCCAGCAGTGAGCCCGGATATAACCTTTACACCTTC
d_call: .; j_call: TRBJ2-2; clone_size: .; v_call: TRBV12-3/TRBV12-4; cdr3_aa: CASSYAGELFF; cdr3_nt: TGTGCCAGCAGTTATGCCGGGGAGCTGTTTTTT
d_call: .; j_call: TRBJ2-1; clone_size: many; v_call: TRBV28; cdr3_aa: CASSSQGYNEQFF; cdr3_nt: TGTGCCAGCAGTTCACAGGGTTACAATGAGCAGTTCTTC
d_call: TRBD2; j_call: TRBJ2-5; clone_size: many; v_call: TRBV10-3; cdr3_aa: CASQLAGVYNEQYF; cdr3_nt: TGTGCCTCCCAGTTGGCGGGGGTATACAATGAGCAGTACTTC
d_call: TRBD2; j_call: TRBJ2-2; clone_size: .; v_call: TRBV7-3; cdr3_aa: CASSLKAGGTGELFF; cdr3_nt: TGTGCCAGCAGCTTAAAGGCGGGAGGTACCGGGGAGCTGTTTTTT
d_call: .; j_call: TRBJ2-7; clone_size: .; v_call: TRBV5-6; cdr3_aa: CASSGVGEPHPYEQYF; cdr3_nt: TGTGCCAGCAGCGGGGTTGGGGAACCTCATCCCTACGAGCAGTACTTC
d_call: TRBD1; j_call: TRBJ2-7; clone_size: few; v_call: TRBV12-3/TRBV12-4; cdr3_aa: CASKKPGQGSHEQYF; cdr3_nt: TGTGCCAGCAAGAAACCGGGACAGGGCTCCCACGAGCAGTACTTC
d_call: TRBD1; j_call: TRBJ2-7; clone_size: .; v_call: TRBV19; cdr3_aa: CASSPRDRDEQYF; cdr3_nt: TGTGCCAGTAGCCCCCGGGACAGGGACGAGCAGTACTTC
d_call: TRBD1; j_call: TRBJ2-7; clone_size: few; v_call: TRBV7-4; cdr3_aa: CASSLIGQANEQYF; cdr3_nt: TGTGCCAGCAGCTTAATTGGACAGGCTAACGAGCAGTACTTC